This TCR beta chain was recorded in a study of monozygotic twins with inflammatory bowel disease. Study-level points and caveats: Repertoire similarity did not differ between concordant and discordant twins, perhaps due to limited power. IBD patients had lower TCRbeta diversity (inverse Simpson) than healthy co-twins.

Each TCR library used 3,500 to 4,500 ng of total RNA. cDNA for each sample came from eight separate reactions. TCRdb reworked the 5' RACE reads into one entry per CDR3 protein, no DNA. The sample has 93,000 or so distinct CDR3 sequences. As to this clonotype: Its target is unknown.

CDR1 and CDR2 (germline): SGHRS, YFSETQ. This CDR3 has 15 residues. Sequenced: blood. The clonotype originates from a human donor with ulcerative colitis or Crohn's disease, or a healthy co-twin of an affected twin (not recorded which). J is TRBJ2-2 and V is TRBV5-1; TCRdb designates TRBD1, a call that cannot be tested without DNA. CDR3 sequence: CASSLGQGVIGELFF.